A single sample is the source of the 15 T cell receptor beta chains below, sequenced in a study of T cells in Graves' hyperthyroidism and ophthalmopathy. Amplification targeted TCR beta CDR3 regions from RNA transcripts. With the HTBI primer set, the TCR CDR3 went through a first round of RT-PCR. TCRdb recomputed calls from the multiplex PCR reads with MiXCR, one row per CDR3 protein. The table includes 500,000 to 550,000 distinct CDR3 sequences, about 20% detected once. Sequencing was carried out using blood. The receptors stem from a man aged 35-49 years with Graves' ophthalmopathy.

The chain couples TRBV5-1 to TRBJ1-4; possibly TRBD1 for D (5 bases). The CDR3 runs to 14 residues. Germline loops: CDR1 SGHRS, CDR2 YFSETQ. V lost 4 bases to trimming and J lost 11 bases, with 18 bases between them. The CDR3 bases are TGCGCCAGCAGCCCTGGGGGAACGAGCGGGAAACTGTTTTTT. Its protein is CASSPGGTSGKLFF.

Only one count was recorded for this clonotype. Just one base apart from a much larger clone, this may be a read error. The genes are TRBV6-5 and TRBJ1-2, with D perhaps matching TRBD1 (5 bases). The CDR3 spans 16 residues. CDR1 and CDR2 (germline): MNHEY, SVGAGI. CDR3 protein: CASSYSKLRGLGGCTF. As DNA, the CDR3 is TGTGCCAGCAGTTACTCGAAACTGCGGGGCCTGGGTGGCTGCACCTTC.

Many counts were recorded for this clonotype. CDR3 in DNA: TGTGCCACCAGCAGGGCCAAGTTCACAGATACGCAGTATTTT. It is translated as CATSRAKFTDTQYF. The rearrangement joins TRBV15 to TRBJ2-3, with D hard to call. The V gene's germline CDR1 is LNHNV and CDR2 YYDKDF (reference sequence). V shed 3 bases and J shed 2 bases, with 9 bases lying between them. This CDR3 region has 14 residues.

There are many counts of this clonotype. The genes are TRBV30 and TRBJ1-5, with D perhaps matching TRBD1 (6 bases). The CDR3 length is 14 residues. The ends were cut back, 3 bases at V and 3 bases at J, with 12 bases in the middle. Germline-derived CDR1 and CDR2 are GTSNPN and SVGIG (reference sequence). CDR3 in DNA: TGTGCCTGGAGCCGCAGACAGGACAATCAGCCCCAGCATTTT. Amino acid sequence: CAWSRRQDNQPQHF.

The chain has TRBV5-1 and TRBJ2-7; D is possibly TRBD1 (6 bases). This CDR3 has 14 residues. V lost 1 base to trimming and J lost 2 bases, with 10 bases between them. CDR1 is SGHRS, CDR2 YFSETQ, per germline. Written as DNA, the CDR3 is TGCGCCAGCAGCTTGACTGGGACAACCTACGAGCAGTACTTC. It yields the protein CASSLTGTTYEQYF.

This clonotype was counted between two and nine times. The genes are TRBV14 and TRBJ2-2; 10 positions agree with TRBD2. The CDR3 loop spans 19 amino acids. V shed 0 bases and J 0 bases; nucleotides not matched to a gene: 7. From germline, CDR1 is SGHDN and CDR2 FVKESK. The chain's CDR3 is CASSQDPLAGKSNTGELFF. In DNA form, the CDR3 reads TGTGCCAGCAGCCAAGATCCACTAGCGGGGAAGTCGAACACCGGGGAGCTGTTTTTT. Together with reference TRBV14 and TRBJ2-2, the CDR3 gives the full variable domain: EAGVTQFPSHSVIEKGQTVTLRCDPISGHDNLYWYRRVMGKEIKFLLHFVKESKQDESGMPNNRFLAERTGGTYSTLKVQPAELEDSGVYFCASSQDPLAGKSNTGELFFGEGSRLTVL.

This clonotype came up a few times. The chain employs TRBV2 and TRBJ2-7, with 7 bases that match TRBD1. The V gene end was trimmed by 7 bases and the J gene end by 3 bases; junction bases not matched to a gene: 9. Per the germline V gene, CDR1 is SNHLY and CDR2 is FYNNEI. The CDR3 contains 14 residues. CDR3 bases: TGTGCCAGCATTACCGGGACAGCTGACTACGAGCAGTACTTC. This translates into CASITGTADYEQYF.

The chain combines TRBV4-2 with TRBJ2-7; TRBD1 aligns across 7 bases. The junction had 11 bases not matched to a gene; V was cut back by 4 bases and J by 2 bases. From germline, CDR1 is LGHNA and CDR2 YNFKEQ. This CDR3 is 16 amino acids long. Written as DNA, the CDR3 is TGTGCCAGCAGCCCTCTAAGGGGACAGTGGCCCTACGAGCAGTACTTC. Translation gives CASSPLRGQWPYEQYF.

This clonotype was picked up a small number of times. This chain joins TRBV7-2 and TRBJ1-2; D is possibly TRBD1 (6 bases). The germline V and J ends were trimmed by 6 bases and 4 bases, with 21 bases remaining between them. The length of the CDR3 is 16 residues. Germline V gene data show CDR1 as SGHTA and CDR2 as FQGNSA. The CDR3 protein is CASRSQSGATSYGYTF. CDR3 DNA: TGTGCCAGCAGATCCCAGTCAGGGGCCACTTCCTATGGCTACACCTTC.

At least ten counts were recorded for this clonotype. The chain links TRBV11-2 to TRBJ2-5; D unclear. Germline CDR1 and CDR2: SGHAT and FQNNGV. V lost 7 bases and J 6 bases, leaving 18 bases between the germline ends. The CDR3 totals 14 residues. The CDR3 bases are TGTGCCAGCATAAGTGAAGGAAAGGCGCAGACCCAGTACTTC. As protein: CASISEGKAQTQYF.

Ten or more counts support this clonotype. V gene TRBV5-1 combines with J gene TRBJ2-3; D is unclear. The CDR3 is 12 amino acids. V shed 5 bases and J shed 2 bases, with 6 bases lying between them. CDR1 is SGHRS and CDR2 is YFSETQ in the germline V gene. Here the CDR3 DNA reads TGCGCCAGCAGTTCGACCACAGATACGCAGTATTTT. Its translation is CASSSTTDTQYF.

This clonotype was seen only a few times. The chain is built from TRBV9 and TRBJ1-2, with 8 bases aligning to TRBD1. V lost 0 bases, J lost 6 bases, and 1 base stayed unmatched. CDR3 size: 13 residues. Germline CDR1 reads SGDLS; CDR2 reads YYNGEE. DNA for the CDR3: TGTGCCAGCAGCGTAGCAGGGGGCAATGGCTACACCTTC. Residues: CASSVAGGNGYTF.

This chain joins TRBV29-1 and TRBJ2-1, with 9 bases that match TRBD1. With V trimmed by 6 bases and J by 3 bases, 12 bases remained unmatched. Germline V CDR1 and CDR2: SQVTM, ANQGSEA. CDR3 length: 16 residues. CDR3 loop: CSVLGDRGSLYNEQFF. DNA for the CDR3: TGCAGCGTGTTGGGAGACAGGGGGAGCCTCTACAATGAGCAGTTCTTC.

This chain links TRBV19 with TRBJ2-7; D unresolved. Germline assignment: CDR1 LNHDA and CDR2 SQIVND (reference sequence). This CDR3 has 17 amino acids. Trimming cost V 5 bases and J 2 bases, with 22 bases left between them. CDR3 in DNA: TGTGCCAGTAGTCAAGTCGGCCAGAGTTCTTCAACCTACGAGCAGTACTTC. Translating it yields CASSQVGQSSSTYEQYF.

The chain joins TRBV10-3 to TRBJ2-7, with 7 bases that match TRBD1. Trimming at V came to 6 bases and at J to 3 bases, leaving 5 bases not matched to a gene. Germline CDR1 is ENHRY and CDR2 is SYGVKD. The CDR3 sequence is 13 residues long. The CDR3 nucleotides read TGTGCCATCAGAAGGGACAGCTTCTACGAGCAGTACTTC. Its protein product is CAIRRDSFYEQYF.